The source of this T cell receptor (beta chain) is a study of cytomegalovirus exposure and HLA in healthy donors. The sample holds a few counts of this clone. Antigen unknown. Study-wide points: Sequence variants that were highly shared formed a cluster that was likely a sequencing artifact.

PCR amplification relied on 60 Vbeta primers (plus 13 Jbeta primers). Assay used: immunoSEQ multiplex PCR; TCRdb lists only in-frame clones, some missing. Seen here are under 200,000 clones, about an eighth observed once, and the top ten hold under 10%. The CDR3 is made up of 16 amino acids. With V trimmed by 3 bases and J by 3 bases, 10 bases remained unmatched. Germline V gene lookup returns CDR1 MNHEY and CDR2 SMNVEV (reference sequence). Sequenced sample: PBMCs. This TCR was sampled from a man in his fifties in good health and CMV-seropositive. The rearrangement joins TRBV27 to TRBJ2-7; TRBD2 aligns across 8 bases. This chain's CDR3 is CASSFEAGGAIYEQYF. CDR3 nucleotide sequence: TGTGCCAGCAGTTTCGAGGCGGGGGGCGCCATCTACGAGCAGTACTTC.